This record looks at one T cell receptor beta chain sequence and its context. Antigen: not known. In making TCR cDNA, 5'RACE template switching added a universal primer site and UMIs to it. TCRdb used MiXCR to reprocess the 5' RACE reads, holding one entry per CDR3 protein. The data show nearly 550,000 distinct CDR3 sequences, 15% to 20% seen once. The data are from a study of T cells after yellow fever vaccination. Points from the study as a whole: The presence of abundant clonotypes contaminating from the bulk population was possible in FACS-sorted repertoires.

This CDR3 comprises 18 residues. The trim removed 2 bases at V and 3 bases at J, leaving 13 bases unmatched. Germline CDR1 reads KGHSH; CDR2 reads LQKENI. The TCR originated in a man aged 25 to 45 who received the YFV17D yellow fever vaccine. Sequenced here: PBMCs, sampled 15 days after the yellow fever booster vaccination. This rearrangement joins TRBV18 to TRBJ2-5; 9 bases align to TRBD2. The DNA for the CDR3 is TGTGCCAGCTCACCATACGTATCGGCGGGAGGGCCTGAAGAGACCCAGTACTTC. Translated: CASSPYVSAGGPEETQYF.